The 5 T cell receptor beta chains presented below share a single source sample, sequenced in a study of T cell repertoires in cytomegalovirus infection. TCRdb passed the reads through MiXCR, listing each CDR3 protein once. The sample carries 150,000 or so distinct CDR3 sequences, around 24% recorded once. The sample taken for sequencing was PBMCs. These receptors were collected from a human donor in good health (CMV status not recorded). Some clones in this sample may be carry-over from other donors' samples.

This clonotype occurred many times. CDR3 nucleotide sequence: TGTGCCAGCAGCGGAGACCCCAACTATGGCTACACCTTC. This codes for CASSGDPNYGYTF. J is TRBJ1-2 and V is TRBV7-8; D remains ambiguous. The CDR3 has 13 residues. Germline CDR1 reads SGHVS; CDR2 reads FQNEAQ. Trimming stripped 5 bases from V and 2 bases from J, with 9 bases between.

V is TRBV30 and J is TRBJ2-3; TRBD2 matches at 11 bases. The CDR3 sequence is 14 residues long. With V trimmed by 0 bases and J by 7 bases, 3 bases remained unmatched. Per the germline V gene, CDR1 is GTSNPN and CDR2 is SVGIG (reference sequence). CDR3 coding DNA: TGTGCCTGGAGTGTAACTAGCGGGGGAAATACGCAGTATTTT. Protein: CAWSVTSGGNTQYF.

The V call is TRBV6-4, the J call TRBJ2-1, with 8 bases that match TRBD1. The V gene's germline CDR1 is MRHNA and CDR2 SNTAGT. With 5 bases clipped from V and 6 bases from J, the junction kept 9 bases outside the gene matches. The CDR3 totals 15 residues. CDR3 coding DNA: TGTGCCAGCAGTCTCGGGACAGGTGGTGGCAATGAGCAGTTCTTC. This codes for CASSLGTGGGNEQFF.

This clonotype showed up just a few times. The rearrangement links TRBV19 to TRBJ2-5; the match to TRBD1 covers 8 bases. Germline CDR1 is LNHDA and CDR2 is SQIVND (reference sequence). V trimming: 6 bases; J trimming: 2 bases; junction bases outside the gene matches: 11. The CDR3 has 16 amino acids. CDR3 nucleotides: TGTGCCAGTAGCCGCGGACAGGGCCCGATTCAAGAGACCCAGTACTTC. Amino acid sequence: CASSRGQGPIQETQYF.

This clonotype was counted a few times. This chain joins TRBV10-3 and TRBJ2-7; D is unresolved. Germline V gene data show CDR1 as ENHRY and CDR2 as SYGVKD. CDR3 length: 12 residues. Trimming pared 2 bases from V and 7 bases from J, leaving 9 bases between. The CDR3 sequence: CAISEGEGEQYF. The CDR3 DNA follows: TGTGCCATCAGTGAGGGGGAAGGGGAGCAGTACTTC.